A selection of T cell receptor beta chains follows, all from one sample in a study of technical replicates of blood from several donors. TCRdb's copy holds only in-frame clones and misses some; the assay was immunoSEQ multiplex PCR. The table lists 65,000 to 95,000 clones, 95% to 98% of them singletons. The sequenced sample consisted of T cells isolated from PBMCs. These receptors originate from a human donor in good health. Both conserved end residues are part of each CDR3. Only part of the rows carry a size: once, few, many, or a class if the clone is expanded.

TRBJ2-2,TRBV30,once,CASDRGTGELFF
TRBJ1-1,TRBV11-3,NA,CASSPLSGTAEAFF
TRBJ1-1,TRBV6-5,NA,CASSPGGQAFF
TRBJ1-4,TRBV7-2,NA,CASSSQQGKSEKLFF
TRBJ2-7,TRBV5-4,NA,CASGNSYEQYF
TRBJ2-7,TRBV5-4,NA,CASSPGQGSLYEQYF
TRBJ2-1,TRBV7-7,NA,CASSFGLAGNGEQFF
TRBJ1-1,TRBV27,NA,CASSGIPGQRLSTEAFF
TRBJ2-7,TRBV27,NA,CASSHGQGAQEQYF
TRBJ2-3,TRBV7-2,NA,CASSLGSGQATDTQYF
TRBJ2-3,TRBV6-5,NA,CASSLNRGSTDTQYF
TRBJ2-5,TRBV7-9,NA,CASSLQSGTGVGETQYF
TRBJ2-5,TRBV6-1,NA,CASSESSGGGQETQYF
TRBJ1-1,TRBV28,NA,CASSLVGTEAFF
TRBJ2-3,TRBV29-1,NA,CSVEGSGFTDTQYF
TRBJ2-1,TRBV19,NA,CASSIRTSGMNEQFF
TRBJ2-3,TRBV19,NA,CASSIVPSSTDTQYF
TRBJ1-1,TRBV10-1,NA,CASSELAGSDTEAFF
TRBJ1-5,TRBV5-8,NA,CASSSTGINQPQHF
TRBJ2-1,TRBV28,NA,CASSPPLAGGNNEQFF
TRBJ2-3,TRBV9,NA,CASSGTGLNSDTQYF
TRBJ2-7,TRBV30,NA,CAWSFTEAYEQYF
TRBJ1-2,TRBV5-6,NA,CASSLPVNFNYGYTF
TRBJ2-5,TRBV5-1,NA,CASRGLAGEETQYF
TRBJ1-5,TRBV29-1,NA,CSVRTGVNQPQHF
TRBJ1-2,TRBV6-5,NA,CASSPGTGNGYTF
TRBJ2-3,TRBV4-1,NA,CASSRLADTDTQYF
TRBJ1-1,TRBV29-1,NA,CSVDAGGSTEAFF
TRBJ1-2,TRBV7-2,NA,CASSLGWQGDTGYTF
TRBJ2-2,TRBV5-6,NA,CASSLMDGDNTGELFF
TRBJ2-7,TRBV27,NA,CASSFRPNADEQYF
TRBJ1-2,TRBV7-2,once,CASSVTLNYGYTF
TRBJ1-2,TRBV9,NA,CASSVDGSSVYGYTF
TRBJ1-4,TRBV6-1,NA,CASSEQYHHNEKLFF
TRBJ2-7,TRBV5-1,NA,CASSLSVVAGTYEQYF
TRBJ1-5,TRBV30,NA,CAWSYGQGEQPQHF
TRBJ2-7,TRBV9,NA,CASSVGLAGGHEQYF
TRBJ1-2,TRBV6-8,NA,CASSTRDRVKGYTF
TRBJ1-1,TRBV10-3,NA,CAISESAVMNTEAFF
TRBJ2-1,TRBV29-1,NA,CSVESSGGRSYNEQFF
TRBJ2-1,TRBV6-5,NA,CASSYLGLAGGGEQFF
TRBJ2-1,TRBV19,NA,CASSPRTLNNEQFF
TRBJ1-2,TRBV30,NA,CAWSPSGNYGYTF
TRBJ2-7,TRBV6-5,NA,CASGHRGTLYEQYF
TRBJ1-1,TRBV13,few,CASSDRTEAFF
TRBJ2-3,TRBV27,NA,CASKKLWVAEITDTQYF
TRBJ2-1,TRBV5-1,NA,CASSFEGQINEQFF
TRBJ2-5,TRBV28,NA,CASSSTVKETQYF
TRBJ2-3,TRBV5-6,NA,CASSLGGDTQYF
TRBJ2-7,TRBV28,once,CASSFYGRGYEQYF
TRBJ2-2,TRBV10-1,NA,CASSGLAPNTGELFF